A selection of T cell receptor beta chains follows, all from one sample in a study of beta chain features in type 1 diabetes. TCRdb keeps only in-frame clones here, not all; method: immunoSEQ multiplex PCR. Of hundreds of thousands of clones in the sample, over 11% are singletons; the top ten hold just under 0.04%. The sequenced sample was naive CD4+ T cells from blood. The receptor source for this set is a man between 18 and 29 years old with type 1 diabetes. The CDR3 runs from the conserved cysteine through the conserved F or W. Each record gives: clone size, J gene, V gene, CDR3 length, CDR3 protein. The listing skips clone size in some rows; elsewhere it reads once, few, many or a size class.

>NA|TRBJ2-5|TRBV5-1|12
CASSSTEETQYF
>NA|TRBJ2-3|TRBV29-1|16
CSVAFTGGRLPDTQYF
>NA|TRBJ2-1|TRBV6-1|16
CASSEAWRVNYDEQFF
>NA|TRBJ2-1|TRBV5-6|16
CASSSTGGARWNEQFF
>few|TRBJ1-1|TRBV5-4|13
CASSFTENTEAFF
>few|TRBJ1-6|TRBV5-6|15
CASSLPGQGNSPLHF
>few|TRBJ2-1|TRBV18|14
CASSPTSGGNEQFF
>few|TRBJ2-7|TRBV18|15
CASSASLAGLGEQYF
>few|TRBJ1-1|TRBV15|14
CATSRDQGLGEAFF
>NA|TRBJ2-5|TRBV5-1|18
CASSPRTSGRARQETQYF
>few|TRBJ2-1|TRBV15|15
CATSSQEYTIHEQFF
>NA|TRBJ2-1|TRBV9|18
CASSVGVGEGKLNNEQFF
>few|TRBJ1-4|TRBV29-1|11
CSVDRGGKLFF
>NA|TRBJ2-4|TRBV7-2|13
CASSLGLANIQYF
>few|TRBJ1-6|TRBV9|11
CASSRDVTLHF
>few|TRBJ2-2|TRBV7-2|13
CASSSGQTGELFF
>NA|TRBJ1-5|TRBV29-1|13
CSVEVGSNQPQHF
>once|TRBJ1-2|TRBV9|14
CASSVRQGDYGYTF
>NA|TRBJ2-2|TRBV5-1|13
CASSFPSVDLLFF
>NA|TRBJ2-1|TRBV2|11
CASTLRVEQFF
>few|TRBJ1-3|TRBV30|11
CAWSKGSTIYF
>NA|TRBJ2-1|TRBV5-6|15
CASSPGPLVDNEQFF